This TCR beta chain is from a study of blood T cells in healthy people across ages. Study at large: Template switching recovered approximately one barcoded beta molecule for every two T cells.

The V segment lost 6 bases and the J segment 8 bases; nucleotides outside the gene matches: 10. From germline, CDR1 is MNHNS and CDR2 SASEGT. The CDR3 has 14 amino acids. Then a second PCR, running roughly 7 to 11 cycles, was carried out with a sample-barcoded 5' primer and a J-beta primer mix. From the 5' RACE reads, TCRdb called clonotypes with MiXCR, one entry per CDR3 protein. The sample holds some 850,000 distinct CDR3 sequences; roughly 24% are singletons and the top ten take less than 3.5%. The sample was also reused in another study, on T cells of mothers and their children. From that report: When the second PCR was run, its M1S primer added sample barcodes and 2-4 random nucleotides.

The source is a boy younger than 18 in good health. The J gene is TRBJ1-5, the V gene TRBV6-1, with TRBD1 matching 7 bases. The sample taken for sequencing was blood. CDR3 DNA sequence: TGTGCCAGCAGCCGGACAGGCCAGGGGAAGCCCCAGCATTTT. It codes for CASSRTGQGKPQHF.